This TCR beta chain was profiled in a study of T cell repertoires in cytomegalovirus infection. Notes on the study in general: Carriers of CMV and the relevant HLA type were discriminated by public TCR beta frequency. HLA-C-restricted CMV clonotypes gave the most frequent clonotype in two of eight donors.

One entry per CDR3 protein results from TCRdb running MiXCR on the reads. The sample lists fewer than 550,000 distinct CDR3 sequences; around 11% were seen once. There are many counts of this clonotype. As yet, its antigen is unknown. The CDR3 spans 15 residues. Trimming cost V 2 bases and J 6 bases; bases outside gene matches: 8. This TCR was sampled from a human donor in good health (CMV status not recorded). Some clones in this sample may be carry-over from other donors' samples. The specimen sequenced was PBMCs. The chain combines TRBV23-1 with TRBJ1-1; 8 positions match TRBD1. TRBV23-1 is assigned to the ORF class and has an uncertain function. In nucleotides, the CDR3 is TGCGCCAGCAGTCAAGGGGACAGGTCCAGCGCTGAAGCTTTCTTT. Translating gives CASSQGDRSSAEAFF.